This T cell receptor (beta chain) came from a study of cytomegalovirus exposure and HLA in healthy donors. The study ran its PCR with 60 Vbeta and 13 Jbeta primers. Repertoires were generated with immunoSEQ multiplex PCR, while TCRdb's copy carries only in-frame clones and drops some. The profile shows 200,000 to 300,000 clones, around 80% of them singletons. This CDR3 spans 14 amino acids. The V gene lost 1 base and the J gene lost 2 bases, with 9 bases spanning the gap. Germline assignment: CDR1 SGHNT and CDR2 YYREEE (reference sequence). The chain recombines TRBV5-4 with TRBJ1-2; TRBD1 might be the D (6 bases). The sample was PBMCs. The sequence derives from a boy between 5 and 17 years old in good health and CMV-seronegative. The chain's CDR3 is CASSLLDSNYGYTF. CDR3 nucleotide sequence: TGTGCCAGCAGCTTGCTGGACAGCAACTATGGCTACACCTTC.